This TCR beta chain was obtained from a study of T cells after posttransplantation cyclophosphamide. Treatment was busulfan-fludarabine conditioning, a marrow graft, and cyclophosphamide on days +3 and +4. This clone was counted ten times or more. What it binds is not known. General observations from the study: Donor-recipient repertoire similarity was low at 1-2 months, rising over year one. TRB clonality was highly associated with recipient CMV seropositivity and reactivation.

Germline CDR1 is SGHTA and CDR2 is FQGNSA. The CDR3 has 13 residues. V gave up 6 bases and J gave up 1 base, with 9 bases separating them. Repertoires were generated with immunoSEQ multiplex PCR, while TCRdb's copy carries only in-frame clones and drops some. This sample carries about 5,700 clones, none of them present only once. This sample comprised PBMCs, obtained around 380 days after allogeneic stem cell transplant with posttransplant cyclophosphamide. The gene calls are TRBV7-2 and TRBJ2-5, with D hard to call. This sequence was found in a male patient in his sixties or seventies who received an allogeneic stem cell transplant from a related donor, was CMV-positive, and had acute GVHD only. Some T cells may be the graft donor's. The CDR3 DNA sequence: TGTGCCAGCAGACGACACCGCCAAGAGACCCAGTACTTC. Residues: CASRRHRQETQYF.